These 14 T cell receptor beta chains came from one sample sequenced in a study of cytomegalovirus exposure and HLA in healthy donors. Primers: 60 Vbeta forward and 13 Jbeta reverse. Libraries were prepared by immunoSEQ multiplex PCR; TCRdb keeps only in-frame clonotypes and omits some of them. The sample contains 130,000 or so clones, about 74% of which appear only once. The sample comprised PBMCs. Receptor source: a young man in good health and CMV-seropositive.

The CDR3 bases are TGTGCCAGCAGTTACGGCGGAGACCAAGAGACCCAGTACTTC. Translation gives CASSYGGDQETQYF. The chain links TRBV6-5 to TRBJ2-5; D is undetermined. Germline V gene lookup returns CDR1 MNHEY and CDR2 SVGAGI. The germline V and J ends were trimmed by 2 bases and 0 bases, with 7 bases remaining between them. CDR3 size: 14 residues.

The chain combines TRBV18 with TRBJ2-2, with D maybe TRBD1 (5 bases). The length of the CDR3 is 13 residues. The V gene lost 3 bases and the J gene lost 4 bases, with 6 bases spanning the gap. Germline V CDR1 and CDR2: KGHSH, LQKENI. CDR3: CASSPTATGELFF. The CDR3 DNA is TGTGCCAGCTCACCGACAGCCACCGGGGAGCTGTTTTTT.

This chain uses TRBV6-5 with TRBJ2-7; 10 bases fit TRBD1. This CDR3 contains 13 residues. V was pared by 5 bases and J by 5 bases, with 3 bases of the junction left unmatched. Germline loops: CDR1 MNHEY, CDR2 SVGAGI. CDR3 sequence reads: CASSRDRGHEQYF. The CDR3 coding sequence is TGTGCCAGCAGTAGGGACAGGGGCCACGAGCAGTACTTC.

The chain employs TRBV25-1 and TRBJ2-2; D unresolved. Germline lookup yields CDR1 MGHDK and CDR2 SYGVNS. With 5 bases removed from V and 5 bases from J, the gap between germline ends came to 9 bases. The CDR3 runs 13 residues. The CDR3 DNA sequence: TGTGCCAGCAGTCCTGTCGGTACCGGGGAGCTGTTTTTT. It yields the protein CASSPVGTGELFF.

This chain joins TRBV6-5 and TRBJ2-3; D gene ambiguous. The germline V gene has CDR1 MNHEY and CDR2 SVGAGI. Trimming stripped 6 bases from V and 0 bases from J, with 10 bases between. This CDR3 is built from 14 residues. CDR3 DNA: TGTGCCAGCAGGCTAGACCCTAGCACAGATACGCAGTATTTT. This gives the protein CASRLDPSTDTQYF.

The V gene is TRBV6-5, the J gene TRBJ2-3; TRBD2 is a possible D gene (7 bases). Trimming shortened V by 6 bases and J by 5 bases, and 18 bases separated the two germline ends. Germline V CDR1 and CDR2: MNHEY, SVGAGI. The CDR3 is 15 amino acids. CDR3 in DNA: TGTGCCAGCAGGGATAACGGGGGGCGGGGAGATACGCAGTATTTT. Protein product: CASRDNGGRGDTQYF.

The rearrangement links TRBV10-3 to TRBJ2-7, with D maybe TRBD2 (6 bases). Looked up from germline, CDR1 is ENHRY and CDR2 is SYGVKD. Trimming took off 5 bases at V and 6 bases at J, with 17 bases between the two ends. The CDR3 is 14 amino acids. For the CDR3, the DNA is TGTGCCATCAGTCGACTAGGGGCCGATAGCGAGCAGTACTTC. This encodes CAISRLGADSEQYF.

This chain links TRBV30 with TRBJ2-1, with 7 bases matching TRBD2. The CDR3 sequence is 12 residues long. Germline values: CDR1 GTSNPN, CDR2 SVGIG (reference sequence). J lost 9 bases, V lost 1 base, and 3 bases had no gene match. The CDR3 loop is CAWSGAGVEQFF. The CDR3 region has the DNA TGTGCCTGGAGTGGGGCGGGAGTTGAGCAGTTCTTC.

V and J are TRBV6-5 and TRBJ2-3; D is ambiguous. Germline CDR1 is MNHEY and CDR2 is SVGAGI. V was trimmed by 0 bases and J by 5 bases, leaving 9 bases between them. CDR3 length: 14 residues. Here the CDR3 reads CASSYSAGGDTQYF. CDR3 bases: TGTGCCAGCAGTTACTCGGCAGGTGGAGATACGCAGTATTTT.

The chain couples TRBV4-3 to TRBJ2-2, with D unclear. V lost 1 base and J 4 bases, leaving 13 bases between the germline ends. This CDR3 comprises 16 residues. CDR1 is LGHNA and CDR2 is YSLEER in the germline V gene. The CDR3 reads CASSQGILAGTGELFF. The CDR3, as DNA: TGCGCCAGCAGCCAAGGAATACTCGCCGGCACCGGGGAGCTGTTTTTT.

In this sample, this clone turned up a few times. This rearrangement joins TRBV5-1 to TRBJ2-3; 12 bases are shared with TRBD2. This CDR3 has 14 amino acids. J lost 6 bases, V lost 1 base, and 0 bases had no gene match. Germline V CDR1 and CDR2: SGHRS, YFSETQ. As DNA, the CDR3 is TGCGCCAGCAGCTTGACTAGCGGGGGGGATACGCAGTATTTT. Translating gives CASSLTSGGDTQYF.

The chain employs TRBV5-1 and TRBJ2-1, with 8 positions matching TRBD2. Trimming removed 3 bases from V and 8 bases from J; junction bases left unmatched: 4. Germline-derived CDR1 and CDR2 are SGHRS and YFSETQ. The CDR3 spans 13 residues. CDR3 protein: CASSYGLADEQFF. Here the CDR3 DNA reads TGCGCCAGCAGCTACGGACTAGCTGATGAGCAGTTCTTC.

J is TRBJ1-2 and V is TRBV21-1; the table names TRBD1, a call not compared with the DNA. TRBV21-1 is a recognized pseudogene. This CDR3 is built from 17 residues. The CDR3 nucleotides read TGTGCCAGCAGGACATTGTCAGGACAGGGGTCGAACTATGGCTACACCTTC. Amino acid sequence: CASRTLSGQGSNYGYTF.

The rearrangement joins TRBV6-5 to TRBJ1-2, with 8 bases identical to TRBD1. V shed 5 bases and J 5 bases; nucleotides not matched to a gene: 7. Germline V gene lookup returns CDR1 MNHEY and CDR2 SVGAGI. The CDR3 is made up of 14 amino acids. The CDR3 coding sequence is TGTGCCAGCAGTACGACAGGGGCTTGGTATGGCTACACCTTC. Its translation is CASSTTGAWYGYTF.